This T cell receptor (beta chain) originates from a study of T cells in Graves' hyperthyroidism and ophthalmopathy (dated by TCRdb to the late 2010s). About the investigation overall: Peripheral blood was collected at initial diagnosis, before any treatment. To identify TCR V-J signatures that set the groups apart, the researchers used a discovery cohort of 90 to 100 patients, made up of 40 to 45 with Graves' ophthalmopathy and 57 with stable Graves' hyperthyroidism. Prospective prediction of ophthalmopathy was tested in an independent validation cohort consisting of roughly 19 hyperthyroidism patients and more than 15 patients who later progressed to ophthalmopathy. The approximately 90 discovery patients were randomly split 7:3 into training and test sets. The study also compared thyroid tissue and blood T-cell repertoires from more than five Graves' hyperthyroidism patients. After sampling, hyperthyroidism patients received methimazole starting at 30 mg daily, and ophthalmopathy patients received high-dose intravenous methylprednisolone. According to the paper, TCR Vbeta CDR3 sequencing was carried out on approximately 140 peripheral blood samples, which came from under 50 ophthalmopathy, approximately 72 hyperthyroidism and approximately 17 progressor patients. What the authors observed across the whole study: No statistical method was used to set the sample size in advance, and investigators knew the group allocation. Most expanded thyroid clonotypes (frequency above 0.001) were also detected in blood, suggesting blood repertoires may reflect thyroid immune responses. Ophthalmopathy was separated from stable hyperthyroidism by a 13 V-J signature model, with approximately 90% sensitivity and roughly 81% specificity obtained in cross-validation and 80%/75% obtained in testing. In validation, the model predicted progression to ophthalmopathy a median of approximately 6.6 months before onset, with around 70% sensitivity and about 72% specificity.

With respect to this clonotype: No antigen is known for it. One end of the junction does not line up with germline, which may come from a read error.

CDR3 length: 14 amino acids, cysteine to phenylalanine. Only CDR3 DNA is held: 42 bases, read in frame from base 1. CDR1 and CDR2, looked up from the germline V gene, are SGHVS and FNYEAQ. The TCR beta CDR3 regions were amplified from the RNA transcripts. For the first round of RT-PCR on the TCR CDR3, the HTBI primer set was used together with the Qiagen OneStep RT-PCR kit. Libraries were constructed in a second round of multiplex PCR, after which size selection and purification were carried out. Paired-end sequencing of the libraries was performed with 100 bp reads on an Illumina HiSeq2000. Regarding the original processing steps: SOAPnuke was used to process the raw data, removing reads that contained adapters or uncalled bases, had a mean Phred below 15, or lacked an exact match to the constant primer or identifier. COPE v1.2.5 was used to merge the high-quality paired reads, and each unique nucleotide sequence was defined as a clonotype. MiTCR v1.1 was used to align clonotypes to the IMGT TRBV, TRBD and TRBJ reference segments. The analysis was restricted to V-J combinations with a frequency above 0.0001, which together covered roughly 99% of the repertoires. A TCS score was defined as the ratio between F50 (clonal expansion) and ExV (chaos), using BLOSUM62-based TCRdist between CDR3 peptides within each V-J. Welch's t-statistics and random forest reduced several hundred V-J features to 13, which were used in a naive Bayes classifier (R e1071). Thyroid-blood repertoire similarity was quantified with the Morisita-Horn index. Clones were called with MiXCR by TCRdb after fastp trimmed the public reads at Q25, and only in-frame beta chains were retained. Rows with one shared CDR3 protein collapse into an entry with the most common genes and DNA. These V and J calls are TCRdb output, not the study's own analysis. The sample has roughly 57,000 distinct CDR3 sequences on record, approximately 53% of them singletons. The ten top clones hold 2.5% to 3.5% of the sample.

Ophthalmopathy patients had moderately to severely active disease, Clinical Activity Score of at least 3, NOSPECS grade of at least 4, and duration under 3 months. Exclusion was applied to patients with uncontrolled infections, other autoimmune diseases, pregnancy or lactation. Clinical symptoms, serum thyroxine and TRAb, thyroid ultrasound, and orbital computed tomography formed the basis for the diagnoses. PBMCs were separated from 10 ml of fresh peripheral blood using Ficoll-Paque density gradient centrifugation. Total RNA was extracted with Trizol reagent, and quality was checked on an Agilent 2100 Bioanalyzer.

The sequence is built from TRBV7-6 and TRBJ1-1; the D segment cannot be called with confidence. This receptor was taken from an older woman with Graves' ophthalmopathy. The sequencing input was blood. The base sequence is TGTGCCAGCAGCCAAAGAGGGAGCGTCACTGAAGCTTCCTTT. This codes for CASSQRGSVTEASF.